The clone carrying this TCR beta chain was recorded a few times. Antigen specificity is unknown. V was shortened by 2 bases and J by 7 bases, with 21 bases between the two germline ends. CDR3 length equals 18 residues. The V gene's germline CDR1 is MGHRA and CDR2 YSYEKL. The data were taken from a study of T cell repertoires in cytomegalovirus infection. From the reads, TCRdb called clonotypes with MiXCR, one entry per CDR3 protein. The table shows hundreds of thousands of distinct CDR3 sequences, with around a third occurring only once. The specimen comprised cultured PBMCs, sampled from culture after CMV antigen stimulation. The clonotype was recovered from a human donor in good health (CMV status not recorded). Some clones in this sample may be carry-over from other donors' samples. V gene TRBV4-1 combines with J gene TRBJ1-6; D may be TRBD1 (5 bases). CDR3 loop: CASSQSTLPGIRNSPLHF. In nucleotides, the CDR3 is TGCGCCAGCAGCCAATCAACGCTACCAGGGATTCGGAATTCACCCCTCCACTTT.